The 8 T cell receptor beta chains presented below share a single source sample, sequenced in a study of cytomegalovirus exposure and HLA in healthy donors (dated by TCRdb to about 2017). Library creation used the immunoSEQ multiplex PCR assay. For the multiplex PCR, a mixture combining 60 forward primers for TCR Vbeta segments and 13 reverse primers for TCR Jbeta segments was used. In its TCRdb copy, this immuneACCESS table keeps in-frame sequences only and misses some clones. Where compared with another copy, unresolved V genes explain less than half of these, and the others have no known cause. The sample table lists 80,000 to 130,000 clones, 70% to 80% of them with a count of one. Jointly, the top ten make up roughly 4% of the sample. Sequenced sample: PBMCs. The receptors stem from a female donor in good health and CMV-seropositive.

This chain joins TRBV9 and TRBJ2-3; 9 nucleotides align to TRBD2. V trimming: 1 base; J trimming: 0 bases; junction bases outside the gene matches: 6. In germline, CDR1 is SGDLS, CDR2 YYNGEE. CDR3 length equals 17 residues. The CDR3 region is CASSVQLAGYSTDTQYF. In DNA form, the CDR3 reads TGTGCCAGCAGCGTACAACTAGCGGGTTATAGCACAGATACGCAGTATTTT.

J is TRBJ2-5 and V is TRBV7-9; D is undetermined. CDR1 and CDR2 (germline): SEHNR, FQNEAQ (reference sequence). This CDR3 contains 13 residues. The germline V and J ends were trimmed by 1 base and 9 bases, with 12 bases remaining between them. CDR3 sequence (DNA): TGTGCCAGCAGCTTAGTCTCCTCTGAGGCCCAGTACTTC. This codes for CASSLVSSEAQYF.

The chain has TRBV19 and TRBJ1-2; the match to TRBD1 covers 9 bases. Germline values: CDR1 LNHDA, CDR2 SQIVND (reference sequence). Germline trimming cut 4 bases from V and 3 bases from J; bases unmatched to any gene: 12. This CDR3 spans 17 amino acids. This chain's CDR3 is CASSRGTGFSLDYGYTF. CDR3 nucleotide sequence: TGTGCCAGTAGTAGAGGGACAGGGTTTTCTTTGGACTATGGCTACACCTTC.

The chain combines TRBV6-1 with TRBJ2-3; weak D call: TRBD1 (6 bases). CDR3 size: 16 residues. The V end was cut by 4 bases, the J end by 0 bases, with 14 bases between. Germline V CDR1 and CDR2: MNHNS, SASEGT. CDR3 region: CASSGLGHDSTDTQYF. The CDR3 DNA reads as TGTGCCAGCAGTGGGCTGGGACACGACAGCACAGATACGCAGTATTTT.

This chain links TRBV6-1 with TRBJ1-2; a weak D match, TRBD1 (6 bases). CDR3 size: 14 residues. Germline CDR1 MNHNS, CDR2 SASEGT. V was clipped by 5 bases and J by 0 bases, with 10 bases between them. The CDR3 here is CASSRTEANYGYTF. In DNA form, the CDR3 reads TGTGCCAGCAGTAGGACAGAGGCTAACTATGGCTACACCTTC.

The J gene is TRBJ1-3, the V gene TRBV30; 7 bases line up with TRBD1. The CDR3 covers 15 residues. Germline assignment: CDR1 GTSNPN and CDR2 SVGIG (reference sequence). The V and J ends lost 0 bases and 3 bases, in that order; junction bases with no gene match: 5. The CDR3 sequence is CAWSVSRGNGNTIYF. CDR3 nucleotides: TGTGCCTGGAGTGTATCCAGGGGGAATGGAAACACCATATATTTT.

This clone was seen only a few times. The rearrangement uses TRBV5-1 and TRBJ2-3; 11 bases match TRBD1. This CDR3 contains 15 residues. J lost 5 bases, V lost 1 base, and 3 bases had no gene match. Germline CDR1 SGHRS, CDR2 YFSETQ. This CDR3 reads CASSLRGTGGDTQYF. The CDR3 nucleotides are TGCGCCAGCAGCTTGCGGGGGACAGGGGGAGATACGCAGTATTTT.

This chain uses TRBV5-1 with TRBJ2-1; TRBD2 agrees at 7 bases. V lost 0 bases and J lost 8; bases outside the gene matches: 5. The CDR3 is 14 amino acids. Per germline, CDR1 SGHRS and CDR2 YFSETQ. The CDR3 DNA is TGCGCCAGCAGCTTGGGTAGCGGGCCCTATGAGCAGTTCTTC. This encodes CASSLGSGPYEQFF.